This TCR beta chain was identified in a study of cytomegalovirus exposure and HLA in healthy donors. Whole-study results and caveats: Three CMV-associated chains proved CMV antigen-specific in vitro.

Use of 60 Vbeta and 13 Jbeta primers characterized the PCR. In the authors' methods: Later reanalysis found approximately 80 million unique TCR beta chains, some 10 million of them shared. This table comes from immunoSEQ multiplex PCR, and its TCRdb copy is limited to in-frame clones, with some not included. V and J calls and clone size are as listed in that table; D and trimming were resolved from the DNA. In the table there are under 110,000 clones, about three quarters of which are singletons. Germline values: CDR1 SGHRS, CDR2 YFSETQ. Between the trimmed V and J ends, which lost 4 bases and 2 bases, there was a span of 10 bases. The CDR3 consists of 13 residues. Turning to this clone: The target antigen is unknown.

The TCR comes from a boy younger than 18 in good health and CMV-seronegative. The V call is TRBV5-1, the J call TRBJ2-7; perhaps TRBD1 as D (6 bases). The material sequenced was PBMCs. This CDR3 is CASSTGQPYEQYF. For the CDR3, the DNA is TGCGCCAGCAGCACTGGACAGCCCTACGAGCAGTACTTC.